Below, 32 T cell receptor beta chains from the same sample are listed, as sequenced in a study of early T cells in non-severe SARS-CoV-2 infection. TCRdb called the 5' RACE reads again in MiXCR, with one record for every CDR3 protein. The sample lists 50,000 or so distinct CDR3 sequences, 8% to 8.5% seen once, with roughly a tenth in the top ten. Sequencing input: whole blood. Receptors were obtained from an adult who was a healthcare worker with PCR-confirmed SARS-CoV-2 infection or an uninfected control (not recorded which).

This clonotype was observed a few times. V and J are TRBV27 and TRBJ2-1; possibly TRBD1 for D (7 bases). The CDR3 extends over 16 amino acids. CDR1 MNHEY and CDR2 SMNVEV come from the germline V gene (reference sequence). V lost 5 bases to trimming and J lost 2 bases, with 16 bases between them. CDR3 DNA: TGTGCCAGCAGTCAACTCCCAGGGGGGACCTACAATGAGCAGTTCTTC. Translated: CASSQLPGGTYNEQFF.

This clonotype was observed at least ten times. The chain links TRBV12-3 or TRBV12-4 to TRBJ2-3, with 9 bases fitting TRBD1. The CDR3 totals 14 residues. Losses at the gene ends were 8 bases for V and 6 bases for J; bases not matched to a gene: 9. The CDR3 nucleotides read TGTGCCAGCCATATAGACAGGGGGGGTGATACGCAGTATTTT. As protein: CASHIDRGGDTQYF.

This clonotype came up a few times. The rearrangement joins TRBV21-1 to TRBJ1-2; TRBD1 is taken as the D call from the table, unchecked against the DNA. TRBV21-1 represents a pseudogene. This CDR3 comprises 12 residues. The CDR3 DNA reads TGTGCCAGCCAGGGAAGGGACTATGGCTACACCTTC. Translation gives CASQGRDYGYTF.

This clonotype was recorded at least ten times. The CDR3 nucleotides read TGTGCCAGCAGCCATTCTAGCGGGGGCACAGATACGCAGTATTTT. Its protein product is CASSHSSGGTDTQYF. This chain connects TRBV3-1 to TRBJ2-3, with 9 bases fitting TRBD2. Germline values: CDR1 LGHDT, CDR2 YNNKEL (reference sequence). This CDR3 spans 15 amino acids. Unmatched junction bases numbered 2, after V lost 3 bases and J lost 1 base.

The gene calls are TRBV29-1 and TRBJ2-7, with TRBD1 as a possible D gene (6 bases). The CDR3 runs to 12 residues. Trimming pared 6 bases from V and 7 bases from J, leaving 16 bases between. Germline loops: CDR1 SQVTM, CDR2 ANQGSEA. The CDR3: CSVGHYPGEQYF. DNA for the CDR3: TGCAGCGTGGGACACTACCCCGGGGAGCAGTACTTC.

DNA of the CDR3: TGCAGCGTACCAGGGGGGATGAGGGAAAAACTGTTTTTT. This encodes CSVPGGMREKLFF. The chain combines TRBV29-1 with TRBJ1-4; 7 bases map to TRBD1. The CDR3 loop spans 13 amino acids. Germline V lookup: CDR1 SQVTM, CDR2 ANQGSEA. V was pared by 6 bases and J by 8 bases, with 9 bases of the junction left unmatched.

The rearrangement uses TRBV6-4 and TRBJ2-2; TRBD1 matches at 8 bases. V lost 3 bases and J lost 4; bases outside the gene matches: 4. The V gene's germline CDR1 is MRHNA and CDR2 SNTAGT. This CDR3 comprises 15 residues. The CDR3 loop reads CASSDSTGVTGELFF. CDR3 in DNA: TGTGCCAGCAGTGATTCGACAGGGGTCACCGGGGAGCTGTTTTTT.

This clonotype has a count of ten or more. V usage is TRBV6-6 and J usage is TRBJ2-3; 7 nucleotides agree with TRBD2. Germline V gene lookup returns CDR1 MNHNY and CDR2 SVGAGI (reference sequence). The CDR3 is made up of 15 amino acids. Trimming at V came to 2 bases and at J to 0 bases, leaving 2 bases not matched to a gene. The CDR3 coding sequence is TGTGCCAGCAGTTACGTGGGGGGGAGCACAGATACGCAGTATTTT. Its protein product is CASSYVGGSTDTQYF.

The CDR3 bases are TGTGCCAGCAGCCTTTCGGGAGCGGGAGCCACCGGGGAGCTGTTTTTT. Translated: CASSLSGAGATGELFF. The J gene is TRBJ2-2, the V gene TRBV6-1; 8 bases match TRBD2. V was pared by 6 bases and J by 4 bases, with 10 bases of the junction left unmatched. The CDR3 consists of 16 residues. Germline values: CDR1 MNHNS, CDR2 SASEGT.

This clonotype was seen a handful of times. V usage is TRBV19 and J usage is TRBJ2-2, with TRBD2 identical over 7 bases. Germline lookup yields CDR1 LNHDA and CDR2 SQIVND (reference sequence). J lost 3 bases, V lost 3 bases, and 13 bases had no gene match. The CDR3 loop spans 18 amino acids. Here the CDR3 DNA reads TGTGCCAGTAGTATTCAGATGCTTACTAGCGTTGACACCGGGGAGCTGTTTTTT. Its protein is CASSIQMLTSVDTGELFF.

The chain links TRBV12-3 or TRBV12-4 to TRBJ2-2, with D possibly being TRBD2 (5 bases). V lost 2 bases and J 5 bases, leaving 6 bases between the germline ends. The CDR3 spans 13 residues. CDR3 sequence (DNA): TGTGCCAGCAGTTTAAGGGAGACCGGGGAGCTGTTTTTT. It specifies CASSLRETGELFF.

This clonotype was counted a few times. This chain links TRBV7-8 with TRBJ1-4; no clear D gene. Germline V lookup: CDR1 SGHVS, CDR2 FQNEAQ. The CDR3 has 19 residues. V was shortened by 4 bases and J by 7 bases, with 28 bases between the two germline ends. DNA for the CDR3: TGTGCCAGCAGCTCAACCCCGGGAACGTCGACTTTATGGGGTGAAAAACTGTTTTTT. This sequence encodes CASSSTPGTSTLWGEKLFF.

This clonotype has a count of ten or more. The J gene is TRBJ2-1, the V gene TRBV6-2 or TRBV6-3; a possible D gene is TRBD1 (7 bases). The CDR3 consists of 16 residues. Germline CDR1 is MNHEY and CDR2 is SVGEGT. Trimming removed 7 bases from V and 0 bases from J, with 16 bases in between. The CDR3 DNA is TGTGCCAGCACAGACGACAGGGAGGCCTCCTACAATGAGCAGTTCTTC. It translates to CASTDDREASYNEQFF.

This clonotype was detected many times. This CDR3 is CASSPGLAGVKDTQYF. CDR3 sequence (DNA): TGTGCCAGCAGCCCGGGACTAGCGGGAGTCAAAGATACGCAGTATTTT. The chain recombines TRBV7-9 with TRBJ2-3; TRBD2 aligns across 14 bases. The germline gives CDR1 SEHNR, CDR2 FQNEAQ (reference sequence). The V and J ends lost 5 bases and 5 bases, in that order; junction bases with no gene match: 6. This CDR3 has 16 residues. Variable domain in full (rest from reference TRBV7-9 and TRBJ2-3): DTGVSQNPRHKITKRGQNVTFRCDPISEHNRLYWYRQTLGQGPEFLTYFQNEAQLEKSRLLSDRFSAERPKGSFSTLEIQRTEQGDSAMYLCASSPGLAGVKDTQYFGPGTRLTVL.

This clonotype was seen more than once but under ten times. The CDR3 coding sequence is TGCAGCGTCTCCGGACCCTACGAGCAGTACTTC. Amino acids: CSVSGPYEQYF. The chain employs TRBV29-1 and TRBJ2-7; D call uncertain. Germline loops: CDR1 SQVTM, CDR2 ANQGSEA. The CDR3 has 11 residues. V gave up 6 bases and J gave up 2 bases, with 8 bases separating them.

The chain joins TRBV5-1 to TRBJ2-1; D call uncertain. CDR1 and CDR2 from the germline V gene are SGHRS and YFSETQ. This CDR3 has 12 residues. The V end was cut by 0 bases, the J end by 8 bases, with 6 bases between. DNA of the CDR3: TGCGCCAGCAGCTTGGAGGGCTATGAGCAGTTCTTC. Its translation: CASSLEGYEQFF.

This clonotype has at least ten counts. The rearrangement links TRBV9 to TRBJ2-2, with a weak D call TRBD2 (6 bases). Trimming pared 3 bases from V and 2 bases from J, leaving 14 bases between. This CDR3 spans 16 amino acids. CDR1 and CDR2 from the germline V gene are SGDLS and YYNGEE. CDR3 loop: CASSDFSRENTGELFF. The DNA for the CDR3 is TGTGCCAGCAGCGACTTTTCGCGGGAAAACACCGGGGAGCTGTTTTTT.

This chain uses TRBV7-2 with TRBJ2-7; D tentatively fits TRBD1 or TRBD2 (7 bases each). V shed 4 bases and J shed 9 bases, with 16 bases lying between them. This CDR3 spans 13 amino acids. Germline V gene lookup returns CDR1 SGHTA and CDR2 FQGNSA. The CDR3 DNA sequence: TGTGCCAGCAGCTGGGACAGCGGGGTCGGGCAGTACTTC. Its translation: CASSWDSGVGQYF.

Ten or more counts support this clonotype. The chain couples TRBV7-2 to TRBJ1-2; D not resolved. CDR3 length equals 12 residues. Germline lookup yields CDR1 SGHTA and CDR2 FQGNSA. V dropped 5 bases and J dropped 7 bases, with 11 bases sitting between them. For the CDR3, the DNA is TGTGCCAGCAGCCCCTCAAGTCGTGGCTACACCTTC. Encoded protein: CASSPSSRGYTF. Full variable domain (remainder filled in from reference TRBV7-2 and TRBJ1-2): GAGVSQSPSNKVTEKGKDVELRCDPISGHTALYWYRQSLGQGLEFLIYFQGNSAPDKSGLPSDRFSAERTGGSVSTLTIQRTQQEDSAVYLCASSPSSRGYTFGSGTRLTVV.

For this clonotype: Given a much more abundant clone one base away, this may be a read error. Because it lacks the conserved phenylalanine or tryptophan at the end, this CDR3 is likely a read error. The gene calls are TRBV30 and TRBJ2-3, with 7 bases lining up with TRBD1. CDR3 length: 14 amino acids. The germline CDR1 and CDR2 sequences are GTSNPN and SVGIG (reference sequence). Trimming removed 3 bases from V and 4 bases from J; junction bases left unmatched: 7. As DNA, the CDR3 is TGTGCCTGGAGACCCACAGGGGTGGCAGATACGCAGTATTCT. Encoded protein: CAWRPTGVADTQYS.

This clonotype was counted a few times. J is TRBJ2-7 and V is TRBV14, with D possibly called TRBD1 or TRBD2 (5 bases each). Trimming took 1 base from V and 1 from J, leaving 17 bases between them. This CDR3 spans 17 amino acids. CDR1 is SGHDN, CDR2 FVKESK, per germline. The CDR3 DNA sequence: TGTGCCAGCAGCCAAGTTTCCGGGGCGGGCGGATCCTACGAGCAGTACTTC. Its translation: CASSQVSGAGGSYEQYF. Using reference TRBV14 and TRBJ2-7 for the parts outside the CDR3, the full variable domain is EAGVTQFPSHSVIEKGQTVTLRCDPISGHDNLYWYRRVMGKEIKFLLHFVKESKQDESGMPNNRFLAERTGGTYSTLKVQPAELEDSGVYFCASSQVSGAGGSYEQYFGPGTRLTVT.

The CDR3 DNA reads TGTGCCAGTATGGGGTTAAGTCAGCCCCAGCATTTT. This translates into CASMGLSQPQHF. The genes are TRBV19 and TRBJ1-5; D gene uncertain. The V end was cut by 7 bases, the J end by 6 bases, with 10 bases between. Germline V gene data show CDR1 as LNHDA and CDR2 as SQIVND (reference sequence). This CDR3 spans 12 amino acids. The whole variable domain, filled in from reference TRBV19 and TRBJ1-5, reads DGGITQSPKYLFRKEGQNVTLSCEQNLNHDAMYWYRQDPGQGLRLIYYSQIVNDFQKGDIAEGYSVSREKKESFPLTVTSAQKNPTAFYLCASMGLSQPQHFGDGTRLSIL.

About this clonotype: This may arise from a read error, as a much more abundant clone is one base away. The rearrangement uses TRBV18 and TRBJ1-2; D is possibly TRBD1 (5 bases). The CDR3 totals 14 residues. Trimming shortened V by 7 bases and J by 5 bases, and 17 bases separated the two germline ends. Per the germline V gene, CDR1 is KGHSH and CDR2 is LQKENI. The CDR3 coding sequence is TGTGCCAGCTTCCAGGGACCTGCCCAATATGGCTACACCTTC. As protein: CASFQGPAQYGYTF.

This clonotype was detected many times. The rearrangement links TRBV7-9 to TRBJ2-1; TRBD2 might be the D (7 bases). The length of the CDR3 is 15 residues. Trimming removed 4 bases from V and 8 bases from J, with 18 bases in between. Germline CDR1 reads SEHNR; CDR2 reads FQNEAQ (reference sequence). As DNA, the CDR3 is TGTGCCAGCAGCTCCTCCGGGGGGCGCGGCTATGAGCAGTTCTTC. Protein sequence: CASSSSGGRGYEQFF. Together with reference TRBV7-9 and TRBJ2-1, the CDR3 gives the full variable domain: DTGVSQNPRHKITKRGQNVTFRCDPISEHNRLYWYRQTLGQGPEFLTYFQNEAQLEKSRLLSDRFSAERPKGSFSTLEIQRTEQGDSAMYLCASSSSGGRGYEQFFGPGTRLTVL.

This clonotype was seen only a few times. V is TRBV12-3 or TRBV12-4 and J is TRBJ2-4; 8 bases map to TRBD1. This CDR3 region has 14 residues. J lost 5 bases, V lost 3 bases, and 3 bases had no gene match. CDR3 protein: CASSLQGAENIQYF. In DNA form, the CDR3 reads TGTGCCAGCAGTTTGCAGGGGGCTGAAAACATTCAGTACTTC.

The CDR3 protein is CASSQDRLYYEQYF. For the CDR3, the DNA is TGCGCCAGCAGCCAAGATCGGCTGTACTACGAGCAGTACTTC. The chain is built from TRBV4-3 and TRBJ2-7; no reliable D call. There are 14 residues in the CDR3. With 0 bases removed from V and 3 bases from J, the gap between germline ends came to 9 bases. Germline lookup yields CDR1 LGHNA and CDR2 YSLEER.

This CDR3 reads CASSPQDTGSSYNSPLHF. The CDR3 DNA follows: TGTGCCAGCAGCCCACAGGACACCGGCAGCTCCTATAATTCACCCCTCCACTTT. The V and J genes are TRBV9 and TRBJ1-6; D is perhaps TRBD1 (5 bases). Deletions cut 4 bases from V and 0 bases from J, with 17 bases between. This CDR3 is 18 amino acids long. Germline CDR1 reads SGDLS; CDR2 reads YYNGEE.

This clonotype was detected a few times. The chain's CDR3 is CASSLVGEDVTNEQFF. In DNA, the CDR3 is TGTGCCAGCAGCTTGGTAGGGGAGGACGTAACCAATGAGCAGTTCTTC. The rearrangement uses TRBV5-4 and TRBJ2-1, with D tentatively TRBD2 (6 bases). CDR1 SGHNT and CDR2 YYREEE come from the germline V gene (reference sequence). V lost 0 bases to trimming and J lost 6 bases, with 16 bases between them. This CDR3 has 16 residues.

The J gene is TRBJ2-3, the V gene TRBV9; 9 nucleotides align to TRBD2. Germline trimming cut 1 base from V and 7 bases from J; bases unmatched to any gene: 4. The CDR3 is made up of 14 amino acids. Germline V gene sequence: CDR1 SGDLS, CDR2 YYNGEE. DNA of the CDR3: TGTGCCAGCAGCGTATTGCTAGCGGGGTATACGCAGTATTTT. Protein sequence: CASSVLLAGYTQYF.

In this sample, this clonotype turned up many times. This chain joins TRBV14 and TRBJ2-1, with D perhaps TRBD2 (6 bases). This CDR3 comprises 13 residues. Germline V lookup: CDR1 SGHDN, CDR2 FVKESK. Trimming shortened V by 6 bases and J by 15 bases, and 21 bases separated the two germline ends. The CDR3 region is CASSLSGGSFRFF. For the CDR3, the DNA is TGTGCCAGCAGTTTATCTGGGGGGTCGTTCCGGTTCTTC.

This clonotype was seen many times. This chain uses TRBV7-2 with TRBJ2-1; D is undetermined. V shed 7 bases and J shed 4 bases, with 14 bases lying between them. The CDR3 consists of 14 residues. Germline CDR1 is SGHTA and CDR2 is FQGNSA. The CDR3 loop is CASTPAFSYNEQFF. The CDR3 DNA sequence: TGTGCCAGCACCCCCGCGTTCTCATACAATGAGCAGTTCTTC.

In this sample, this clonotype turned up a few times. This chain connects TRBV6-2 or TRBV6-3 to TRBJ2-3; D is unclear. Trimming left V 8 bases short and J 4 bases short, with 10 bases between. CDR1 is MNHEY, CDR2 SVGEGT, per germline. This CDR3 comprises 12 residues. The CDR3 bases are TGTGCCAGCCGTGGACGCCCAGATACGCAGTATTTT. Translation: CASRGRPDTQYF.